This entry features one T cell receptor (beta chain) sequence. TCRdb's copy holds only in-frame clones and misses some; the assay was immunoSEQ multiplex PCR. The table includes around 450,000 clones, approximately 89% detected once. This entry is derived from a study of Ad26.COV2.S vaccination and SARS-CoV-2 variants. Treatment defined: 15 to 20 received Ad26.COV2.S at low or high dose, single or two shots; several received placebo; per-sample allocation not given. Material that was analyzed had been drawn on day 63 after the first vaccine or placebo injection. Trimming left V 6 bases short and J 1 base short, with 29 bases between. Germline V CDR1 and CDR2: LNHDA, SQIVND (reference sequence). This CDR3 spans 20 amino acids.

The specimen comprised peripheral blood, sampled in a trial of Ad26.COV2.S vaccine versus placebo. This clonotype originated in a person aged 18-65 years who received the Ad26.COV2.S COVID-19 vaccine or a placebo. The chain couples TRBV19 to TRBJ2-3; the D gene is possibly TRBD1 (7 bases). The CDR3 is CASRGGRTARQTGRTDTQYF. The CDR3 DNA is TGTGCCAGTAGGGGGGGTCGGACGGCGAGACAGACAGGGCGCACAGATACGCAGTATTTT.